This T cell receptor (beta chain) was identified in a study of blood T cells in healthy people across ages. The study's findings and limits: In long-lived donors, naive CD4+ cell counts and diversity exceeded those of aged donors. Diversity of TCR beta per million T cells declined in a roughly linear way with age.

As to this clonotype: Its specificity is unknown.

It was approximately 10 milliliters of peripheral blood that were drawn from each donor. A second PCR of 7 to 11 cycles used a sample-barcoded 5' primer and a J-beta primer mix. All samples gave at least 3 million CDR3-containing paired-end reads. Using its own MiXCR run on the 5' RACE reads, TCRdb lists one record per CDR3 protein. The sample yields hundreds of thousands of distinct CDR3 sequences, under 25% seen once. The CDR3 is made up of 14 amino acids. The germline V gene encodes CDR1 DFQATT and CDR2 SNEGSKA (reference sequence). The chain combines TRBV20-1 with TRBJ2-5; maybe TRBD2 (5 bases). Near its end, the DNA agrees better with TRBJ2-7, so the J call may be wrong. The TCR sequence derives from a man aged 70 or older in good health. Sequencing was done on a sample of blood. The CDR3 loop is CSASGGLLIYEQYF. The CDR3 DNA is TGCAGTGCTAGTGGCGGGCTTCTCATCTACGAGCAGTACTTC.